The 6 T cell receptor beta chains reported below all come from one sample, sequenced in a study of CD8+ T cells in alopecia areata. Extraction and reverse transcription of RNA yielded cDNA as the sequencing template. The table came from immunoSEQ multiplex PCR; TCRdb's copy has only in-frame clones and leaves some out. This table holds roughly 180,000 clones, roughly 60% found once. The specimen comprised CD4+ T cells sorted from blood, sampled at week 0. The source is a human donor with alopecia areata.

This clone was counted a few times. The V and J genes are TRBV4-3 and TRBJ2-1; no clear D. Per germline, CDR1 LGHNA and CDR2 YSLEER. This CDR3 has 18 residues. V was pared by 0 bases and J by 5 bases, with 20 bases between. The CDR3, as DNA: TGCGCCAGCAGCCAAGAAACGACGGCAGCTGATCGGAACAATGAGCAGTTCTTC. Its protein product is CASSQETTAADRNNEQFF.

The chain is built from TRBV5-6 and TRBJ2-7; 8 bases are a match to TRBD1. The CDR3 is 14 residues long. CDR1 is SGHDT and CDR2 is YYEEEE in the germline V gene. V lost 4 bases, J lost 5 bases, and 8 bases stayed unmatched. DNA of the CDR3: TGTGCCAGCAGCCTCCTCCCAGGGGGCAACGAGCAGTACTTC. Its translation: CASSLLPGGNEQYF. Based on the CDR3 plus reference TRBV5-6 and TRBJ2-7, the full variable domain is DAGVTQSPTHLIKTRGQQVTLRCSPKSGHDTVSWYQQALGQGPQFIFQYYEEEERQRGNFPDRFSGHQFPNYSSELNVNALLLGDSALYLCASSLLPGGNEQYFGPGTRLTVT.

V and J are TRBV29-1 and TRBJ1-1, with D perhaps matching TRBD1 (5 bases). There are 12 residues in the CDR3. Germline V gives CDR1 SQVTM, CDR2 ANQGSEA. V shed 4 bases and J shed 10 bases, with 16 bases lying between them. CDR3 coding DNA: TGCAGCGTTGTAGAGGGGCCCGTTGGAGCTTTCTTT. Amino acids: CSVVEGPVGAFF.

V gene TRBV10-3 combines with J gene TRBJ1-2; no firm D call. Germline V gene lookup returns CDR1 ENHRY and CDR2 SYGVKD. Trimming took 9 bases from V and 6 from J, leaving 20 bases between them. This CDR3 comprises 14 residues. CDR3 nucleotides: TGTGCCATTACCCTTGTTGCTGGCGGCCATGGCTACACCTTC. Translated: CAITLVAGGHGYTF.

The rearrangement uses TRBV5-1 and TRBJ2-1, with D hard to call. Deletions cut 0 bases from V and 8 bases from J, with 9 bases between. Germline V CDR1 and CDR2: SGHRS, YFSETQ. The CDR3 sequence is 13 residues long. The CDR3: CASSLAAGDEQFF. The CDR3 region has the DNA TGCGCCAGCAGCTTGGCGGCTGGGGATGAGCAGTTCTTC.

CDR3 region: CASRSTVGTEYF. In DNA, the CDR3 is TGTGCCAGCAGATCCACGGTAGGGACAGAGTACTTC. The rearrangement links TRBV27 to TRBJ2-7, with 7 bases identical to TRBD1. Germline V lookup: CDR1 MNHEY, CDR2 SMNVEV (reference sequence). After removal of 6 bases from V and 11 bases from J, the junction contained 10 bases not matched to a gene. The CDR3 consists of 12 residues.